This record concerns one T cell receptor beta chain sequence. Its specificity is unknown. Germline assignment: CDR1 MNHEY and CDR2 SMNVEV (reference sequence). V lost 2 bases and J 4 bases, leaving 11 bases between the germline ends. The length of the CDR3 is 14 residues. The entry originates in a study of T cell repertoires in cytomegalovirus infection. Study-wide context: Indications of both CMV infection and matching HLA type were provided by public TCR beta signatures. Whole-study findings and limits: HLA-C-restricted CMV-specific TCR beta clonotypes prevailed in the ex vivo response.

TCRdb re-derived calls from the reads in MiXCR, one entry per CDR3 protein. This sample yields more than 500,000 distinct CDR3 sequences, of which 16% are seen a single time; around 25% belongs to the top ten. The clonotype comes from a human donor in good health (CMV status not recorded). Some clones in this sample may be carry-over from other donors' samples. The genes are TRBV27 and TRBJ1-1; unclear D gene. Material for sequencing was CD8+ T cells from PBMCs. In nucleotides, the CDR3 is TGTGCCAGCAGTTTAGCCCTGCGGCCCACTGAAGCTTTCTTT. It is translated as CASSLALRPTEAFF.